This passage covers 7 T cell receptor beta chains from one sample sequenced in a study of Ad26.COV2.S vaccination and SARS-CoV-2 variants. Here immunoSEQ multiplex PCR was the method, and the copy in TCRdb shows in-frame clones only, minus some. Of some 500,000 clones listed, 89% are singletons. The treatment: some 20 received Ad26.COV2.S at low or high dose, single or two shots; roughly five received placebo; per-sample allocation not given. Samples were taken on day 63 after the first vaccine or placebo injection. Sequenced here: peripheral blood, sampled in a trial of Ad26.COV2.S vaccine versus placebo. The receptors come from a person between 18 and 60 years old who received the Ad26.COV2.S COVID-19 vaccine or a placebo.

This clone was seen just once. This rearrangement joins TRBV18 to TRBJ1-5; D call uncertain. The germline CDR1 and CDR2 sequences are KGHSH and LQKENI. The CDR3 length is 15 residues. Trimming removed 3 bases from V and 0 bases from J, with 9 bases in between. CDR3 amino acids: CASSPSTPSNQPQHF. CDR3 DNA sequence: TGTGCCAGCTCACCCTCTACACCTAGCAATCAGCCCCAGCATTTT.

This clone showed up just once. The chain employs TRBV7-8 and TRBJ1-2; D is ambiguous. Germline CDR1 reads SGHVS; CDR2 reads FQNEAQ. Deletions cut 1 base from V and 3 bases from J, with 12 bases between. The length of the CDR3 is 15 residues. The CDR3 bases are TGTGCCAGCAGCTTAGGTTCAGGTGGGGACTATGGCTACACCTTC. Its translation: CASSLGSGGDYGYTF.

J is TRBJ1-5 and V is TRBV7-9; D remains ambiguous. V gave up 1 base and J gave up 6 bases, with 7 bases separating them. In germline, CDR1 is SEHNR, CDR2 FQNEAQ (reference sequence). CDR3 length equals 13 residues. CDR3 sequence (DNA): TGTGCCAGCAGCTTAGACGGCGTTCAGCCCCAGCATTTT. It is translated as CASSLDGVQPQHF.

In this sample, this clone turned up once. The chain's CDR3 is CASSLWGGTNEKLFF. The CDR3 nucleotides are TGTGCCAGCAGCTTGTGGGGGGGAACTAATGAAAAACTGTTTTTT. This sequence joins TRBV5-4 and TRBJ1-4; maybe TRBD1 (5 bases). The CDR3 length is 15 residues. CDR1 SGHNT and CDR2 YYREEE come from the germline V gene (reference sequence). V was clipped by 1 base and J by 1 base, with 8 bases between them.

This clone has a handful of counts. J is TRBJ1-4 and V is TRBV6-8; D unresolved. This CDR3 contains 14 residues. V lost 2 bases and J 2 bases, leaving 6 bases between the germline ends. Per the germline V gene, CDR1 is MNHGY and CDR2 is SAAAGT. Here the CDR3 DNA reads TGTGCCAGCAGTTACCCGGGCACTAATGAAAAACTGTTTTTT. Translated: CASSYPGTNEKLFF.

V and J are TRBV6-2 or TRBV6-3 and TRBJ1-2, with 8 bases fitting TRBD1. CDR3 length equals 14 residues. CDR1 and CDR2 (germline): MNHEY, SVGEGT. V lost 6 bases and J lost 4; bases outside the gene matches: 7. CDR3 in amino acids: CASSFGQGGYGYTF. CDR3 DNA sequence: TGTGCCAGCAGCTTTGGACAGGGAGGCTATGGCTACACCTTC.

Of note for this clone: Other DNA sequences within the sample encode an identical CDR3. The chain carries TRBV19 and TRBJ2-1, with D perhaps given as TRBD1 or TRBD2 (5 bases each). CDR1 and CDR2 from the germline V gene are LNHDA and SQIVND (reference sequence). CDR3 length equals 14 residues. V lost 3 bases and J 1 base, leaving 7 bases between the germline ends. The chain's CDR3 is CASSIGGSYNEQFF. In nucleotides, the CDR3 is TGTGCCAGTAGTATTGGGGGTTCCTACAATGAGCAGTTCTTC.